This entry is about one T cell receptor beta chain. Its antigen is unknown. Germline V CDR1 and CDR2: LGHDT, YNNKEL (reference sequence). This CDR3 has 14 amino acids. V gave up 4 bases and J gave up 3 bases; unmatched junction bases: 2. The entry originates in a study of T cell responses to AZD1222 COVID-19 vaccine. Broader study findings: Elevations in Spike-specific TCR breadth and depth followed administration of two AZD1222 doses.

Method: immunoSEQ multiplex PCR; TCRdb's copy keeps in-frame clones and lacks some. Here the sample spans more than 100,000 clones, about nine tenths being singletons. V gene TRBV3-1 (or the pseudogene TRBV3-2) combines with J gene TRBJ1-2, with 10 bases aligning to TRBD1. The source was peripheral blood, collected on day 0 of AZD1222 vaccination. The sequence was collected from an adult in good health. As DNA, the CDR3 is TGTGCCAGCAGCCCGGGGACAGGGGACTATGGCTACACCTTC. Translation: CASSPGTGDYGYTF.